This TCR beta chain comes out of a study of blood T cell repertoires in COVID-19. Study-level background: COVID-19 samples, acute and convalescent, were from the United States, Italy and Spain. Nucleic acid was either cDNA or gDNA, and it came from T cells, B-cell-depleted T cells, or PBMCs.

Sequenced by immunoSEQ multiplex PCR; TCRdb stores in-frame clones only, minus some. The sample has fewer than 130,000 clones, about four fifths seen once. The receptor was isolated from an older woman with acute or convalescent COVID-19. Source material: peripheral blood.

This CDR3 reads CASSLEQGGDSPLHF. In DNA form, the CDR3 reads TGTGCCAGCAGCTTAGAGCAGGGCGGCGATTCACCCCTCCACTTT. The chain combines TRBV7-2 with TRBJ1-6; perhaps TRBD1 as D (5 bases). The V gene's germline CDR1 is SGHTA and CDR2 FQGNSA. CDR3 length: 15 amino acids. With 1 base removed from V and 8 bases from J, the gap between germline ends came to 12 bases.